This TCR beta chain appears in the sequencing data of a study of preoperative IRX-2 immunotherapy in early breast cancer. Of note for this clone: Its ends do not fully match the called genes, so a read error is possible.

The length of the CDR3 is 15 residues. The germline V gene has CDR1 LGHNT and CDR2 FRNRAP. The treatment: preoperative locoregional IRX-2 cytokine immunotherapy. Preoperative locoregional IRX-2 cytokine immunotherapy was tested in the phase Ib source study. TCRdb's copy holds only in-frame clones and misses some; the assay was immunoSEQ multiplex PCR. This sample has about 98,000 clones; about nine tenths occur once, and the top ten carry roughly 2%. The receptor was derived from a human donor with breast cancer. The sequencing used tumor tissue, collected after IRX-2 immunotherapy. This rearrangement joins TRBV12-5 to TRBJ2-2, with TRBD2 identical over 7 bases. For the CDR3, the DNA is TGTGCTAGTGGTTTGCGCGGGAGAAACAACGGGGAGCTGTTTTTT. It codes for CASGLRGRNNGELFF. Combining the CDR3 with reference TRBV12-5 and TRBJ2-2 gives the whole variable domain DARVTQTPRHKVTEMGQEVTMRCQPILGHNTVFWYRQTMMQGLELLAYFRNRAPLDDSGMPKDRFSAEMPDATLATLKIQPSEPRDSAVYFCASGLRGRNNGELFFGEGSRLTVL.